These 10 T cell receptor beta chains came from one sample sequenced in a study of human T cells and chemical hapten exposure. MiXCR was run by TCRdb on the RACE reads, yielding one entry per CDR3 protein. Here the sample spans 110,000 or so distinct CDR3 sequences, about a tenth being singletons. Time point noted: patch test 2, 6 weeks after DPC sensitization. Regarding treatment: therapeutic diphenylcyclopropenone sensitization with weekly scalp DPC. Material: whole blood, obtained in connection with sensitization to the hapten diphenylcyclopropenone (DPC). The receptor source for this set is a woman aged 40-49 years with alopecia areata. Some clones in this sample may be carry-over from other donors' samples.

This chain connects TRBV15 to TRBJ1-4; no firm D call. The V gene's germline CDR1 is LNHNV and CDR2 YYDKDF (reference sequence). V lost 1 base to trimming and J lost 2 bases, with 11 bases between them. The CDR3 extends over 16 amino acids. The CDR3 DNA sequence: TGTGCCACCAGCAGAGCCGGGCCGGATACTAATGAAAAACTGTTTTTT. This encodes CATSRAGPDTNEKLFF.

The rearrangement uses TRBV4-1 and TRBJ1-1; D may be TRBD1 (5 bases). Looked up from germline, CDR1 is MGHRA and CDR2 is YSYEKL. This CDR3 is 16 amino acids long. Trimming removed 0 bases at V and 1 base at J, with 12 bases between. The DNA for the CDR3 is TGCGCCAGCAGCCAAGATGAGGGGATACCGAACACTGAAGCTTTCTTT. Residues: CASSQDEGIPNTEAFF.

The rearrangement uses TRBV15 and TRBJ2-3; either TRBD1 or TRBD2 may fit D (5 bases each). This CDR3 is 16 amino acids long. V was shortened by 2 bases and J by 6 bases, with 18 bases between the two germline ends. Germline CDR1 and CDR2: LNHNV and YYDKDF (reference sequence). CDR3 DNA sequence: TGTGCCACCAGCAGACCCTCCGGGACGGAAGATGATACGCAGTATTTT. Amino acid sequence: CATSRPSGTEDDTQYF.

The chain is built from TRBV7-2 and TRBJ2-7, with TRBD2 matching 7 bases. CDR1 and CDR2 from the germline V gene are SGHTA and FQGNSA. V was clipped by 2 bases and J by 11 bases; unmatched bases: 9. The CDR3 sequence is 13 residues long. CDR3 sequence: CASSLPMAGEEYF. CDR3 sequence (DNA): TGTGCCAGCAGCTTACCCATGGCGGGGGAGGAGTACTTC.

This clonotype was found many times. The J gene is TRBJ1-6, the V gene TRBV27; D is ambiguous. The CDR3 totals 14 residues. From germline, CDR1 is MNHEY and CDR2 SMNVEV (reference sequence). Trimming took 3 bases from V and 7 from J, leaving 10 bases between them. The CDR3 sequence: CASSFEISNSPLHF. In nucleotides, the CDR3 is TGTGCCAGCAGTTTTGAGATATCCAATTCACCCCTCCACTTT.

Turning to this clonotype: With a much larger clone just one base away, this may be a read error. V gene TRBV28 combines with J gene TRBJ1-5, with D possibly matching TRBD1 (6 bases). Per germline, CDR1 MDHEN and CDR2 SYDVKM. Trimming took off 10 bases at V and 4 bases at J, with 17 bases between the two ends. This CDR3 spans 14 amino acids. The CDR3 bases are TGTGCCAACAAACACAGGGACGGGAATCAGCCCCAGCATTTT. Translating it yields CANKHRDGNQPQHF.

This clonotype was observed at least ten times. The V call is TRBV3-1, the J call TRBJ1-3; TRBD1 might be the D (6 bases). This CDR3 is 15 amino acids long. Trimming left V 4 bases short and J 0 bases short, with 10 bases between. Germline-derived CDR1 and CDR2 are LGHDT and YNNKEL (reference sequence). The CDR3, as DNA: TGTGCCAGCAGCCGGACAGCCGTCTCTGGAAACACCATATATTTT. Residues: CASSRTAVSGNTIYF. Using reference TRBV3-1 and TRBJ1-3 for the parts outside the CDR3, the full variable domain is DTAVSQTPKYLVTQMGNDKSIKCEQNLGHDTMYWYKQDSKKFLKIMFSYNNKELIINETVPNRFSPKSPDKAHLNLHINSLELGDSAVYFCASSRTAVSGNTIYFGEGSWLTVV.

The chain couples TRBV5-4 to TRBJ2-5, with 7 nucleotides matching TRBD1. With V trimmed by 4 bases and J by 5 bases, 8 bases remained unmatched. Germline V gene lookup returns CDR1 SGHNT and CDR2 YYREEE (reference sequence). The CDR3 is 14 residues long. The chain's CDR3 is CASSPQGSSETQYF. The CDR3 DNA is TGTGCCAGCAGCCCACAGGGGTCGTCGGAGACCCAGTACTTC.

This clonotype was observed a handful of times. J is TRBJ2-7 and V is TRBV11-2, with D unresolved. V was clipped by 3 bases and J by 0 bases, with 6 bases between them. The CDR3 covers 13 residues. Germline V gives CDR1 SGHAT, CDR2 FQNNGV. The CDR3 DNA sequence: TGTGCCAGCAGCTTCTTCGCCTCCTACGAGCAGTACTTC. This sequence encodes CASSFFASYEQYF. The whole variable domain, filled in from reference TRBV11-2 and TRBJ2-7, reads EAGVAQSPRYKIIEKRQSVAFWCNPISGHATLYWYQQILGQGPKLLIQFQNNGVVDDSQLPKDRFSAERLKGVDSTLKIQPAKLEDSAVYLCASSFFASYEQYFGPGTRLTVT.

This clonotype has a count of ten or more. The gene calls are TRBV29-1 and TRBJ2-4, with TRBD1 as a possible D gene (6 bases). This CDR3 comprises 14 residues. Germline lookup yields CDR1 SQVTM and CDR2 ANQGSEA. V lost 6 bases and J 8 bases, leaving 20 bases between the germline ends. The CDR3 protein is CSVHGGAGGDIQYF. CDR3 DNA sequence: TGCAGCGTCCATGGGGGCGCAGGTGGGGACATTCAGTACTTC.